Reported below is one TCR beta chain. Its antigen is currently unknown. This sample is part of a study of vaccination and CD4 T cells after COVID-19. About the research overall: Convalescent participants consisted of six males and four females, two being Hispanic. Study observations and caveats: Median SARS-CoV-2-reactive clonotype numbers went up from roughly 21 to 40, but not significantly.

Treatment reported: roughly ten-day PBMC culture with coronavirus spike peptide pools or control peptides (ViraFEST assay). Germline-derived CDR1 and CDR2 are DFQATT and SNEGSKA (reference sequence). CDR3 length: 12 amino acids. The germline V and J ends were trimmed by 5 bases and 6 bases, with 13 bases remaining between them. Sequencing of DNA taken from cultured CD4+ T cells relied on the Oncomine TCR Beta short-read assay. TCRdb re-derived calls from the PCR reads in MiXCR, one entry per CDR3 protein. The profile shows about 16,000 distinct CDR3 sequences, less than 60% of them singletons. The sequence was obtained from a human donor who had recovered from COVID-19. The chain links TRBV20-1 to TRBJ1-1; tentative D call: TRBD1 (5 bases). Sample: CD4+ T cells from blood, cultured in vitro. CDR3 in DNA: TGCAGTGCTCCCCGGGGGGTGGCTGAAGCTTTCTTT. Translation gives CSAPRGVAEAFF.